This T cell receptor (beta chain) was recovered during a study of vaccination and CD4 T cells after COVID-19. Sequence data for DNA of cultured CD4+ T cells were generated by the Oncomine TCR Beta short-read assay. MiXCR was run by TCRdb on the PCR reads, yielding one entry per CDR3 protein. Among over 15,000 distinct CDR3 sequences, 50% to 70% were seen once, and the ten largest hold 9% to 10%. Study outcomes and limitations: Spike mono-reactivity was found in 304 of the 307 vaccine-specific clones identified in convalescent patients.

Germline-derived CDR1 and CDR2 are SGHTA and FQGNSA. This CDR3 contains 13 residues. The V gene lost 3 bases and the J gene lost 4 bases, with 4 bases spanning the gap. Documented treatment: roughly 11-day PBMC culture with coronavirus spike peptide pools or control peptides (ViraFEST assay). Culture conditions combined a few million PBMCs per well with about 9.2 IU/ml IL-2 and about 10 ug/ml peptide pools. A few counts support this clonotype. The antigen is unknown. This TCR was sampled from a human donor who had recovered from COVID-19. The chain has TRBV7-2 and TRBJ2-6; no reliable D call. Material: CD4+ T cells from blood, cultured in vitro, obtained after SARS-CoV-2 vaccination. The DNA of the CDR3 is TGTGCCAGCAGCTTCCCCGGGGCCAACGTCCTGACTTTC. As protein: CASSFPGANVLTF.